Shown below are 18 T cell receptor beta chains from a single sample sequenced in a study of OX40 agonist ivuxolimab in advanced cancers. The library relied on the immunoSEQ multiplex PCR assay. TCRdb took this table from immuneACCESS and kept in-frame rearrangements with V and J called. Such tables lack part of the clones; where checked against another copy, unresolved V genes explain under half of the gap, and the rest is unexplained. The sample table contains roughly 50,000 clones; only one count was recorded for around nine tenths of them. Roughly a third of the sample is held by the ten biggest clonotypes. The starting material was CD4+ or CD8+ T cells sorted from blood, obtained in a trial of the OX40 agonist ivuxolimab. The receptors here all came from an adult with an advanced solid tumor such as melanoma, head and neck, liver or kidney cancer.

The V call is TRBV19, the J call TRBJ1-1; unclear D gene. Trimming took off 7 bases at V and 0 bases at J, with 6 bases between the two ends. The CDR3 contains 12 residues. Germline lookup yields CDR1 LNHDA and CDR2 SQIVND (reference sequence). The CDR3 DNA follows: TGTGCCAGTATCGGCCTGAACACTGAAGCTTTCTTT. The encoded protein is CASIGLNTEAFF.

The chain carries TRBV5-1 and TRBJ2-1; no firm D call. CDR1 is SGHRS, CDR2 YFSETQ, per germline. V was trimmed by 6 bases and J by 0 bases, leaving 13 bases between them. The CDR3 totals 15 residues. The DNA for the CDR3 is TGCGCCAGCACTTCTTCGGAGCACTCCTACAATGAGCAGTTCTTC. Protein: CASTSSEHSYNEQFF.

The gene calls are TRBV7-6 and TRBJ2-2, with 8 bases lining up with TRBD2. Germline trimming cut 6 bases from V and 6 bases from J; bases unmatched to any gene: 6. The CDR3 has 14 amino acids. CDR1 and CDR2 (germline): SGHVS, FNYEAQ. CDR3 in amino acids: CASREGAGAGELFF. For the CDR3, the DNA is TGTGCCAGCAGGGAGGGAGCGGGAGCCGGGGAGCTGTTTTTT.

This rearrangement joins TRBV7-9 to TRBJ2-3; 7 bases fit TRBD2. This CDR3 has 14 amino acids. J gave up 6 bases and V 9 bases, and 12 bases lay outside the gene matches. Germline values: CDR1 SEHNR, CDR2 FQNEAQ (reference sequence). CDR3 DNA: TGTGCCAGGGGCGTGGGGGGGACGTGGGATACGCAGTATTTT. Translated: CARGVGGTWDTQYF. Full variable domain (remainder filled in from reference TRBV7-9 and TRBJ2-3): DTGVSQNPRHKITKRGQNVTFRCDPISEHNRLYWYRQTLGQGPEFLTYFQNEAQLEKSRLLSDRFSAERPKGSFSTLEIQRTEQGDSAMYLCARGVGGTWDTQYFGPGTRLTVL.

This clone was picked up a small number of times. This chain links TRBV15 with TRBJ2-1; weak D call: TRBD1 (5 bases). Trimming removed 3 bases from V and 6 bases from J, with 9 bases in between. The CDR3 has 13 amino acids. Germline values: CDR1 LNHNV, CDR2 YYDKDF (reference sequence). CDR3 sequence: CATSSLRGNEQFF. The CDR3 DNA sequence: TGTGCCACCAGCAGTCTTAGGGGCAATGAGCAGTTCTTC.

The gene calls are TRBV11-3 and TRBJ2-3, with 9 bases that match TRBD2. Germline V gene lookup returns CDR1 SGHNT and CDR2 YENEEA. Trimming took 5 bases from V and 4 from J; bases not matched to a gene: 7. This CDR3 contains 15 residues. CDR3 residues: CASSPASGAADTQYF. The CDR3 DNA reads TGTGCCAGCAGCCCCGCTAGCGGGGCGGCAGATACGCAGTATTTT. Combining the CDR3 with reference TRBV11-3 and TRBJ2-3 gives the whole variable domain EAGVVQSPRYKIIEKKQPVAFWCNPISGHNTLYWYLQNLGQGPELLIRYENEEAVDDSQLPKDRFSAERLKGVDSTLKIQPAELGDSAVYLCASSPASGAADTQYFGPGTRLTVL.

V usage is TRBV12-5 and J usage is TRBJ2-7, with D uncertain. Looked up from germline, CDR1 is LGHNT and CDR2 is FRNRAP. Trimming removed 1 base at V and 5 bases at J, with 9 bases between. The CDR3 contains 13 residues. The CDR3 sequence is CASGLGRVDEQYF. CDR3 coding DNA: TGTGCTAGTGGTTTGGGCCGGGTCGACGAGCAGTACTTC. Complete variable domain (other parts from reference TRBV12-5 and TRBJ2-7): DARVTQTPRHKVTEMGQEVTMRCQPILGHNTVFWYRQTMMQGLELLAYFRNRAPLDDSGMPKDRFSAEMPDATLATLKIQPSEPRDSAVYFCASGLGRVDEQYFGPGTRLTVT.

V and J are TRBV11-2 and TRBJ2-1; D possibly corresponds to TRBD2 (7 bases). This CDR3 is built from 12 residues. Trimming pared 1 base from V and 12 bases from J, leaving 10 bases between. The germline CDR1 and CDR2 sequences are SGHAT and FQNNGV. DNA of the CDR3: TGTGCCAGCAGCTTAGGCGGGGGCGGGCAGTTCTTC. Its protein is CASSLGGGGQFF.

For the CDR3, the DNA is TGTGCCAGCAGTTTTGGCGGCTACAATGAGCAGTTCTTC. The encoded protein is CASSFGGYNEQFF. This chain uses TRBV27 with TRBJ2-1; D gene uncertain. The CDR3 is 13 residues long. Germline V gene data show CDR1 as MNHEY and CDR2 as SMNVEV (reference sequence). Trimming took 3 bases from V and 3 from J, leaving 6 bases between them.

This chain joins TRBV19 and TRBJ2-2; D call uncertain. This CDR3 is 14 amino acids long. Germline V CDR1 and CDR2: LNHDA, SQIVND (reference sequence). Trimming shortened V by 5 bases and J by 4 bases, and 11 bases separated the two germline ends. CDR3 amino acids: CASSLVGSTGELFF. DNA for the CDR3: TGTGCCAGTAGTTTGGTAGGGTCCACCGGGGAGCTGTTTTTT.

The genes are TRBV5-1 and TRBJ2-2; TRBD1 matches 10 bases. The CDR3 totals 18 residues. Trimming cost V 0 bases and J 1 base; bases outside gene matches: 6. Per germline, CDR1 SGHRS and CDR2 YFSETQ. CDR3 nucleotides: TGCGCCAGCAGCTTGGCGGGACAGGGGTTCGAGAACACCGGGGAGCTGTTTTTT. Protein: CASSLAGQGFENTGELFF.

The chain is built from TRBV4-1 and TRBJ2-3; 7 positions agree with TRBD1. The CDR3 consists of 16 residues. Trimming took 4 bases from V and 2 from J; bases not matched to a gene: 9. Germline V gene lookup returns CDR1 MGHRA and CDR2 YSYEKL. Written as DNA, the CDR3 is TGCGCCAGCAGCCCTCTGGTGGGACAGCACACAGATACGCAGTATTTT. Translating it yields CASSPLVGQHTDTQYF.

V and J are TRBV11-2 and TRBJ1-3, with D possibly TRBD1 on 5 matching bases. Germline V gene sequence: CDR1 SGHAT, CDR2 FQNNGV. The V gene lost 1 base and the J gene lost 0 bases, with 10 bases spanning the gap. CDR3 length: 16 amino acids. CDR3 nucleotide sequence: TGTGCCAGCAGCTTAGTTTCCAGGGCCTCTGGAAACACCATATATTTT. This encodes CASSLVSRASGNTIYF.

This clone was counted a single time. The genes are TRBV9 and TRBJ2-7; D is possibly TRBD2 (6 bases). The CDR3 consists of 16 residues. Germline-derived CDR1 and CDR2 are SGDLS and YYNGEE. Between the trimmed V and J ends, which lost 4 bases and 3 bases, there was a span of 20 bases. This chain's CDR3 is CASSRGTSLGNYEQYF. The DNA for the CDR3 is TGTGCCAGCAGCAGAGGGACTTCCCTAGGGAACTACGAGCAGTACTTC.

The chain employs TRBV27 and TRBJ2-5; 10 bases fit TRBD2. Germline CDR1 reads MNHEY; CDR2 reads SMNVEV (reference sequence). This CDR3 region has 14 residues. Trimming at V came to 4 bases and at J to 5 bases, leaving 4 bases not matched to a gene. The CDR3 sequence: CASSSLAGEETQYF. CDR3 DNA sequence: TGTGCCAGCAGTTCCCTAGCGGGAGAGGAGACCCAGTACTTC.

V gene TRBV6-5 combines with J gene TRBJ2-7, with 8 bases matching TRBD2. V shed 5 bases, J shed 3 bases, and the junction held 6 bases outside the gene matches. CDR3 length: 14 amino acids. The germline CDR1 and CDR2 sequences are MNHEY and SVGAGI. CDR3 in DNA: TGTGCCAGCAGTACGGGAGGGGGGGACTACGAGCAGTACTTC. Protein product: CASSTGGGDYEQYF.

This clone was observed a single time. This sequence joins TRBV12-5 and TRBJ2-3, with 8 positions matching TRBD2. This CDR3 has 17 amino acids. The V gene end was trimmed by 3 bases and the J gene end by 4 bases; junction bases not matched to a gene: 12. Germline CDR1 is LGHNT and CDR2 is FRNRAP. CDR3 DNA: TGTGCTAGTGGTTTTCGGTTCAAGCGGGAGTCTCCAGATACGCAGTATTTT. Amino acids: CASGFRFKRESPDTQYF.

The CDR3 DNA reads as TGTGCCAGCAGCCAAGATAGGCGGGGTGGCTACACCTTC. Its translation: CASSQDRRGGYTF. The chain recombines TRBV5-4 with TRBJ1-2, with no clear D. The CDR3 consists of 13 residues. V was clipped by 4 bases and J by 7 bases, with 14 bases between them. Germline V gene data show CDR1 as SGHNT and CDR2 as YYREEE (reference sequence). Based on the CDR3 plus reference TRBV5-4 and TRBJ1-2, the full variable domain is ETGVTQSPTHLIKTRGQQVTLRCSSQSGHNTVSWYQQALGQGPQFIFQYYREEENGRGNFPPRFSGLQFPNYSSELNVNALELDDSALYLCASSQDRRGGYTFGSGTRLTVV.